The 13 T cell receptor beta chains listed next were all sequenced from one sample in a study of radiation and T cells in renal cell carcinoma. The protocol was immunoSEQ multiplex PCR, while the TCRdb copy is restricted to in-frame clones and leaves out a portion. The table lists about 49,000 clones, roughly 84% of them singletons. Time point noted: baseline pretreatment blood. This sample's treatment: 15 Gy SBRT to primary tumor, nephrectomy 4 weeks later. Sequenced material: blood, taken from a patient whose treatment included radiotherapy and nephrectomy. These receptors all stem from a woman aged 70 to 79 with renal cell carcinoma.

This chain joins TRBV29-1 and TRBJ2-1, with 15 bases lining up with TRBD2. V trimming: 4 bases; J trimming: 6 bases; junction bases outside the gene matches: 7. The CDR3 length is 16 residues. Looked up from germline, CDR1 is SQVTM and CDR2 is ANQGSEA. The CDR3 DNA reads TGCAGCGTTGGCGGGACTAGCGGGGGGTGGGGCAATGAGCAGTTCTTC. It encodes CSVGGTSGGWGNEQFF.

The J gene is TRBJ2-7, the V gene TRBV4-3, with 7 bases fitting TRBD1. CDR1 LGHNA and CDR2 YSLEER come from the germline V gene. Trimming cost V 4 bases and J 3 bases; bases outside gene matches: 3. The CDR3 has 13 amino acids. The CDR3 coding sequence is TGCGCCAGCAGCCCCCGGACAGGCTACGAGCAGTACTTC. Translated, it gives CASSPRTGYEQYF.

The chain is built from TRBV5-1 and TRBJ2-3; D perhaps matches TRBD1 (6 bases). The CDR3 runs 13 residues. CDR1 is SGHRS, CDR2 YFSETQ, per germline. V was shortened by 4 bases and J by 5 bases, with 11 bases between the two germline ends. The CDR3 DNA sequence: TGCGCCAGCAGCCCCACAGGGATAGATACGCAGTATTTT. Translating gives CASSPTGIDTQYF.

In this sample, this clone turned up once. The chain has TRBV7-2 and TRBJ1-4; D is unresolved. The CDR3 consists of 15 residues. The V end lost 5 bases, the J end lost 3 bases, and 13 bases lay between the germline ends. Germline CDR1 and CDR2: SGHTA and FQGNSA. The CDR3 nucleotides read TGTGCCAGCAGCCCCACTGGGTCGGCTAATGAAAAACTGTTTTTT. Translated: CASSPTGSANEKLFF.

V and J are TRBV6-5 and TRBJ2-1; maybe TRBD2 (6 bases). Trimming cost V 2 bases and J 6 bases, with 17 bases left between them. CDR3 length: 16 residues. In germline, CDR1 is MNHEY, CDR2 SVGAGI. CDR3 in amino acids: CASSYRAGRRGNEQFF. CDR3 in DNA: TGTGCCAGCAGTTACCGTGCGGGAAGGCGCGGCAATGAGCAGTTCTTC.

This rearrangement joins TRBV6-5 to TRBJ1-5; D might be TRBD1 (5 bases). This CDR3 is 13 amino acids long. Germline values: CDR1 MNHEY, CDR2 SVGAGI. The V and J ends lost 6 bases and 5 bases respectively, with 11 bases between them. CDR3 sequence reads: CASRGTGDQPQHF. Here the CDR3 DNA reads TGTGCCAGCAGAGGGACGGGAGATCAGCCCCAGCATTTT.

The V gene is TRBV18, the J gene TRBJ1-1; 8 bases are shared with TRBD1. Germline-derived CDR1 and CDR2 are KGHSH and LQKENI. The CDR3 spans 15 residues. V lost 4 bases and J lost 4; bases outside the gene matches: 8. CDR3 loop: CASSLRQGTSTEAFF. The CDR3, as DNA: TGTGCCAGCTCACTCCGACAGGGGACGAGCACTGAAGCTTTCTTT.

The chain couples TRBV6-1 to TRBJ1-5, with D maybe TRBD1 (5 bases). Deletions cut 1 base from V and 1 base from J, with 14 bases between. Germline lookup yields CDR1 MNHNS and CDR2 SASEGT. The CDR3 runs 17 residues. This CDR3 is CASSEGNRWVSNQPQHF. The DNA for the CDR3 is TGTGCCAGCAGTGAAGGGAACAGGTGGGTGAGCAATCAGCCCCAGCATTTT.

The chain employs TRBV25-1 and TRBJ2-5; D is possibly TRBD2 (6 bases). Germline V gene data show CDR1 as MGHDK and CDR2 as SYGVNS. V was shortened by 8 bases and J by 2 bases, with 24 bases between the two germline ends. The CDR3 has 17 residues. The CDR3 DNA follows: TGTGCCAGCGCCCCGGGCCCCGGCCCGGGGGATCAAGAGACCCAGTACTTC. Translation gives CASAPGPGPGDQETQYF. The variable domain in full, with the rest retrieved from reference TRBV25-1 and TRBJ2-5, is EADIYQTPRYLVIGTGKKITLECSQTMGHDKMYWYQQDPGMELHLIHYSYGVNSTEKGDLSSESTVSRIRTEHFPLTLESARPSHTSQYLCASAPGPGPGDQETQYFGPGTRLLVL.

The rearrangement uses TRBV10-1 and TRBJ2-5; 9 nucleotides agree with TRBD1. There are 16 residues in the CDR3. Per the germline V gene, CDR1 is WNHNN and CDR2 is SYGVQD (reference sequence). After removal of 3 bases from V and 4 bases from J, the junction contained 9 bases not matched to a gene. The CDR3 reads CASSETGTGPRETQYF. The CDR3, as DNA: TGCGCCAGCAGTGAAACCGGGACAGGGCCTAGAGAGACCCAGTACTTC.

The chain carries TRBV5-4 and TRBJ2-4, with a tentative D call TRBD1 (5 bases). Trimming stripped 10 bases from V and 0 bases from J, with 20 bases between. The CDR3 runs to 16 residues. CDR1 and CDR2 (germline): SGHNT, YYREEE (reference sequence). CDR3 coding DNA: TGTGCCGTCTCGACAGCGAGCCAAGGAGCCAAAAACATTCAGTACTTC. Translating it yields CAVSTASQGAKNIQYF.

CDR3 loop: CASSLLHGTSGAYEQYF. In DNA, the CDR3 is TGTGCCAGCAGCCTCCTCCACGGGACTAGCGGGGCCTACGAGCAGTACTTC. The chain is built from TRBV7-2 and TRBJ2-7, with 13 bases fitting TRBD2. The CDR3 has 17 residues. The V and J ends lost 5 bases and 2 bases, in that order; junction bases with no gene match: 9. The germline V gene has CDR1 SGHTA and CDR2 FQGNSA.

In this sample, this clone turned up a few times. The rearrangement links TRBV5-5 to TRBJ1-1; no clear D. The V gene lost 2 bases and the J gene lost 5 bases, with 13 bases spanning the gap. Germline-derived CDR1 and CDR2 are SGHKS and YYEKEE (reference sequence). This CDR3 has 14 amino acids. The CDR3 region is CASSLEQMITEAFF. CDR3 nucleotide sequence: TGTGCCAGCAGCTTAGAACAGATGATAACTGAAGCTTTCTTT.